Below are 24 T cell receptor beta chains sequenced from a single sample in a study of glioma-infiltrating T cells after dendritic cell vaccination (dated by TCRdb to 2015 to 2016). The library was generated by the immunoSEQ multiplex PCR assay. TCRdb limited this immuneACCESS table to in-frame rearrangements with V and J called. A share of clones is missing; checked studies link under half to unresolved V genes, and the rest is unexplained. This sample holds roughly 62,000 clones; roughly four fifths were observed only once. The ten biggest clones cover 15% to 18% of the sample. Reading the label with the study, this specimen's time point is: after dendritic cell vaccination, including at tumor progression/relapse. The starting material was blood, obtained after dendritic cell vaccination. These TCRs come from a human donor with glioblastoma.

Only a few counts were recorded for this clone. This chain joins TRBV19 and TRBJ2-7; 7 bases line up with TRBD1. Trimming removed 4 bases from V and 0 bases from J; junction bases left unmatched: 6. There are 15 residues in the CDR3. CDR1 and CDR2 from the germline V gene are LNHDA and SQIVND (reference sequence). CDR3 sequence (DNA): TGTGCCAGTAGTACCTCGGGACAGAGCTCCTACGAGCAGTACTTC. This codes for CASSTSGQSSYEQYF.

The chain uses TRBV2 and TRBJ2-7, with 7 positions matching TRBD1. Germline values: CDR1 SNHLY, CDR2 FYNNEI. The CDR3 spans 18 residues. V dropped 10 bases and J dropped 4; count of bases not matched to a gene: 25. CDR3 DNA: TGTGCCACCAACGAGGGGGCCCGCGTGGTCCCCACCGGATACGAGCAGTACTTC. Residues: CATNEGARVVPTGYEQYF. Filled out from reference TRBV2 and TRBJ2-7, the complete variable domain reads EPEVTQTPSHQVTQMGQEVILRCVPISNHLYFYWYRQILGQKVEFLVSFYNNEISEKSEIFDDQFSVERPDGSNFTLKIRSTKLEDSAMYFCATNEGARVVPTGYEQYFGPGTRLTVT.

V usage is TRBV9 and J usage is TRBJ2-2; 7 bases line up with TRBD1. This CDR3 spans 18 amino acids. Germline V gene sequence: CDR1 SGDLS, CDR2 YYNGEE. Trimming at V came to 2 bases and at J to 1 base, leaving 11 bases not matched to a gene. CDR3 region: CASSVLSEGALNTGELFF. CDR3 DNA: TGTGCCAGCAGCGTTCTAAGCGAGGGGGCCTTGAACACCGGGGAGCTGTTTTTT. The full variable domain, in which reference TRBV9 and TRBJ2-2 provide the parts outside the CDR3, is DSGVTQTPKHLITATGQRVTLRCSPRSGDLSVYWYQQSLDQGLQFLIQYYNGEERAKGNILERFSAQQFPDLHSELNLSSLELGDSALYFCASSVLSEGALNTGELFFGEGSRLTVL.

The chain joins TRBV7-9 to TRBJ1-1; TRBD1 agrees at 9 bases. With V trimmed by 4 bases and J by 6 bases, 15 bases remained unmatched. The CDR3 extends over 17 amino acids. Germline V gives CDR1 SEHNR, CDR2 FQNEAQ (reference sequence). The CDR3 DNA reads TGTGCCAGCAGCTCAAGCCGGGGACAGGGACGACCCCCTGAAGCTTTCTTT. Translating it yields CASSSSRGQGRPPEAFF.

J is TRBJ1-6 and V is TRBV21-1; the D call of TRBD1 is as the table states it, not checked on the DNA. TRBV21-1 represents a pseudogene. CDR3 length equals 16 residues. The CDR3 is CASSPRRHVPNSPLHF. The CDR3 DNA reads as TGTGCCAGCAGCCCCCGAAGACACGTACCGAATTCACCCCTCCACTTT.

The CDR3 sequence: CASSQGADYGYTF. The CDR3 DNA reads TGTGCCAGCAGCCAAGGGGCAGATTATGGCTACACCTTC. The chain has TRBV14 and TRBJ1-2; D unclear. The germline V and J ends were trimmed by 1 base and 5 bases, with 8 bases remaining between them. Germline V lookup: CDR1 SGHDN, CDR2 FVKESK. The CDR3 covers 13 residues. The complete variable domain, with remaining parts taken from reference TRBV14 and TRBJ1-2, reads EAGVTQFPSHSVIEKGQTVTLRCDPISGHDNLYWYRRVMGKEIKFLLHFVKESKQDESGMPNNRFLAERTGGTYSTLKVQPAELEDSGVYFCASSQGADYGYTFGSGTRLTVV.

The chain couples TRBV4-1 to TRBJ2-7; 7 bases map to TRBD1. Losses at the gene ends were 2 bases for V and 4 bases for J; bases not matched to a gene: 5. The germline V gene encodes CDR1 MGHRA and CDR2 YSYEKL. The CDR3 has 14 amino acids. The CDR3 reads CASSQTGTDYEQYF. The DNA of the CDR3 is TGCGCCAGCAGCCAAACCGGGACAGATTACGAGCAGTACTTC.

The chain carries TRBV5-4 and TRBJ2-5; D unresolved. The J call may be wrong; the DNA end is better matched by TRBJ2-7. The CDR3 extends over 13 amino acids. Germline V gives CDR1 SGHNT, CDR2 YYREEE (reference sequence). CDR3: CASSLDLSYEQYF. CDR3 nucleotides: TGTGCCAGCAGCTTGGACCTTTCCTACGAGCAGTACTTC.

The rearrangement links TRBV30 to TRBJ2-7; tentatively, D is TRBD1 (7 bases). CDR1 and CDR2 (germline): GTSNPN, SVGIG (reference sequence). This CDR3 contains 14 residues. V lost 3 bases, J lost 3 bases, and 15 bases lay in between. The CDR3 DNA is TGTGCCTGGAGCCGGGTCAGGGGGGACTACGAGCAGTACTTC. This sequence encodes CAWSRVRGDYEQYF.

The chain combines TRBV19 with TRBJ1-1; 8 bases fit TRBD1. The V and J ends lost 5 bases and 4 bases, in that order; junction bases with no gene match: 12. Germline CDR1 and CDR2: LNHDA and SQIVND (reference sequence). The CDR3 is 16 amino acids. CDR3 coding DNA: TGTGCCAGTAGTCTGCTAGGGCAGGGGGCGAGCACTGAAGCTTTCTTT. The encoded protein is CASSLLGQGASTEAFF.

This chain connects TRBV19 to TRBJ1-6; 8 bases line up with TRBD1. This CDR3 has 15 residues. After removal of 7 bases from V and 9 bases from J, the junction contained 11 bases not matched to a gene. CDR1 is LNHDA and CDR2 is SQIVND in the germline V gene (reference sequence). CDR3 in DNA: TGTGCCAGTACATACCGGACAGGGAGGAGTTCACCCCTCCACTTT. Translation: CASTYRTGRSSPLHF.

This chain uses TRBV11-2 with TRBJ2-5; possibly TRBD1 for D (6 bases). The CDR3 is made up of 13 amino acids. Trimming took 5 bases from V and 2 from J, leaving 9 bases between them. The V gene's germline CDR1 is SGHAT and CDR2 FQNNGV. The CDR3 sequence is CASSRTGQETQYF. The CDR3 region has the DNA TGTGCCAGCAGCAGAACAGGGCAAGAGACCCAGTACTTC.

V usage is TRBV30 and J usage is TRBJ2-2, with TRBD2 as a possible D gene (6 bases). Trimming removed 2 bases at V and 2 bases at J, with 18 bases between. Germline V CDR1 and CDR2: GTSNPN, SVGIG (reference sequence). The CDR3 extends over 17 amino acids. The CDR3 coding sequence is TGTGCCTGGAGTCCTGGGACTCACCCTGTAAACACCGGGGAGCTGTTTTTT. Residues: CAWSPGTHPVNTGELFF.

This CDR3 reads CASSRTGSKRSNEKLFF. The CDR3 bases are TGTGCCAGCAGCCGGACAGGATCAAAACGGTCGAATGAAAAACTGTTTTTT. The genes are TRBV11-2 and TRBJ1-4, with 7 positions matching TRBD1. Germline-derived CDR1 and CDR2 are SGHAT and FQNNGV. Trimming cost V 5 bases and J 5 bases; bases outside gene matches: 14. There are 17 residues in the CDR3. Drawing the rest from reference TRBV11-2 and TRBJ1-4, the complete variable domain is EAGVAQSPRYKIIEKRQSVAFWCNPISGHATLYWYQQILGQGPKLLIQFQNNGVVDDSQLPKDRFSAERLKGVDSTLKIQPAKLEDSAVYLCASSRTGSKRSNEKLFFGSGTQLSVL.

The rearrangement joins TRBV6-5 to TRBJ2-5, with D tentatively TRBD2 (5 bases). Germline CDR1 and CDR2: MNHEY and SVGAGI. V was cut by 0 bases and J by 3 bases, with 11 bases left in between. The CDR3 covers 15 residues. DNA for the CDR3: TGTGCCAGCAGTTACTCAGGTCCCGGGAAAGAGACCCAGTACTTC. Residues: CASSYSGPGKETQYF.

The chain joins TRBV28 to TRBJ1-1; 11 bases map to TRBD1. The CDR3 runs 13 residues. The J segment lost 10 bases and the V segment lost 4 bases, leaving 5 bases of the junction unmatched. CDR1 and CDR2 (germline): MDHEN, SYDVKM. CDR3 loop: CASSSGQGALAFF. Written as DNA, the CDR3 is TGTGCCAGCAGTTCCGGACAGGGGGCTCTAGCTTTCTTT.

The chain joins TRBV29-1 to TRBJ2-1; no definite D call. V was pared by 7 bases and J by 5 bases, with 9 bases between. The CDR3 covers 11 residues. Germline loops: CDR1 SQVTM, CDR2 ANQGSEA. The CDR3 coding sequence is TGCAGCGCAAGAAGCCACAATGAGCAGTTCTTC. Translation: CSARSHNEQFF.

The rearrangement uses TRBV30 and TRBJ1-1; maybe TRBD1 (5 bases). Trimming pared 2 bases from V and 8 bases from J, leaving 12 bases between. The CDR3 runs 12 residues. The germline CDR1 and CDR2 sequences are GTSNPN and SVGIG (reference sequence). This CDR3 reads CAWSSAGVEAFF. In DNA, the CDR3 is TGTGCCTGGAGTTCTGCGGGGGTCGAAGCTTTCTTT.

The CDR3 region is CASRSLWGLTYGYTF. The CDR3 DNA is TGTGCCAGCCGGAGTCTGTGGGGGCTTACCTATGGCTACACCTTC. This chain joins TRBV2 and TRBJ1-2; weak D call: TRBD1 (6 bases). The CDR3 contains 15 residues. The V gene lost 8 bases and the J gene lost 4 bases, with 20 bases spanning the gap. Germline assignment: CDR1 SNHLY and CDR2 FYNNEI. Filled out from reference TRBV2 and TRBJ1-2, the complete variable domain reads EPEVTQTPSHQVTQMGQEVILRCVPISNHLYFYWYRQILGQKVEFLVSFYNNEISEKSEIFDDQFSVERPDGSNFTLKIRSTKLEDSAMYFCASRSLWGLTYGYTFGSGTRLTVV.

This clone was counted a few times. The V and J genes are TRBV7-9 and TRBJ2-1; 7 positions agree with TRBD2. The CDR3 sequence is 15 residues long. J was trimmed by 0 bases and V by 8 bases; bases with no gene match: 7. Germline loops: CDR1 SEHNR, CDR2 FQNEAQ (reference sequence). The CDR3 nucleotides read TGTGCCAGCGGCGCCGGGGGGAGCTCCTACAATGAGCAGTTCTTC. It translates to CASGAGGSSYNEQFF.

This sequence joins TRBV5-1 and TRBJ1-1; tentatively, D is TRBD1 (5 bases). CDR1 is SGHRS and CDR2 is YFSETQ in the germline V gene. The V end lost 2 bases, the J end lost 5 bases, and 10 bases lay between the germline ends. CDR3 length equals 13 residues. In nucleotides, the CDR3 is TGCGCCAGCAGCTTCATGGGGGGGACTGAAGCTTTCTTT. Amino acid sequence: CASSFMGGTEAFF.

The rearrangement uses TRBV7-8 and TRBJ1-3; D remains ambiguous. CDR3 length: 15 amino acids. Per germline, CDR1 SGHVS and CDR2 FQNEAQ. The V end was cut by 0 bases, the J end by 0 bases, with 6 bases between. Written as DNA, the CDR3 is TGTGCCAGCAGCTTAGCGCTTAGCTCTGGAAACACCATATATTTT. Translated: CASSLALSSGNTIYF.

This clone was counted a single time. The V gene is TRBV9, the J gene TRBJ2-1; D perhaps matches TRBD2 (7 bases). Trimming left V 1 base short and J 7 bases short, with 21 bases between. Germline CDR1 SGDLS, CDR2 YYNGEE. This CDR3 is 17 amino acids long. CDR3 DNA sequence: TGTGCCAGCAGCGTACCGAGGGCCGGGGGGCGTTCGAATGAGCAGTTCTTC. Translation gives CASSVPRAGGRSNEQFF.

The rearrangement links TRBV2 to TRBJ1-2; D remains ambiguous. Germline CDR1 and CDR2: SNHLY and FYNNEI. V was pared by 2 bases and J by 8 bases, with 15 bases between. The CDR3 runs to 14 residues. The CDR3 region has the DNA TGTGCCAGCAGTGAACGGTGGAGGGCAGAAGGCTACACCTTC. Amino acids: CASSERWRAEGYTF.